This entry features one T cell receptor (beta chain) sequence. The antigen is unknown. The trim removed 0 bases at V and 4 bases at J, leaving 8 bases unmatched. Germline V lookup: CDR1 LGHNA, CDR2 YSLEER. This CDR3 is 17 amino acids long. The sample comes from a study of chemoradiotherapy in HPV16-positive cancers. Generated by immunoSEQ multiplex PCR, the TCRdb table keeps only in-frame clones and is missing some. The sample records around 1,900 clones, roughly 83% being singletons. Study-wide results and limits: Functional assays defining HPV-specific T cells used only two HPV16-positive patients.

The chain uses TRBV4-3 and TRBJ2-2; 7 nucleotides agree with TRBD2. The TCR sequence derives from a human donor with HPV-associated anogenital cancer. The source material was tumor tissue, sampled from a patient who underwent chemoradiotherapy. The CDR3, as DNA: TGCGCCAGCAGCCAAGATGTCCGGGGCGGGGGCACCGGGGAGCTGTTTTTT. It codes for CASSQDVRGGGTGELFF.